This TCR beta chain was recorded in a study of blood T cell repertoires in COVID-19. The overall study: The United States, Italy and Spain were the sources of the acute and convalescent COVID-19 samples. The cDNA or gDNA used as material had been derived from T cells, B-cell-depleted T cells, or PBMCs.

Source study methods: Cell counts per sample came from amplifying reference gene primers. Data came from immunoSEQ multiplex PCR; TCRdb stores just in-frame clones and leaves some out. D and trimming come from the DNA, and the V and J calls and clone size come from that table. The data show 55,000 to 60,000 clones, roughly 84% seen once. Germline assignment: CDR1 KGHDR and CDR2 SFDVKD. J was trimmed by 9 bases and V by 7 bases; bases with no gene match: 14. The CDR3 length is 16 residues. Sample: peripheral blood. The J gene is TRBJ2-1, the V gene TRBV24-1; 10 nucleotides align to TRBD2. The receptor was derived from a man in his 70s with active COVID-19. CDR3 nucleotides: TGTGCCACCAGCTCCGGGCAAGCGGGAGGGCCTCGTGAGCAGTTCTTC. Translation gives CATSSGQAGGPREQFF.